This TCR beta chain was recovered during a study of shared clonotypes between healthy human individuals. Turning to the study itself: Plates per donor: three CD4 naive, three CD4 memory, two CD8 naive, one CD8 memory. Study-wide findings and caveats: There were few donors, and this limited the genetic and exposure-history diversity represented.

Sequencing was at deep level. Sequencing was performed with immunoSEQ multiplex PCR; in TCRdb, only in-frame clones are kept and a portion is missing. The repertoire has millions of clones, roughly nine tenths of them found once; the top ten carry over 0.12%. About this clone itself: The antigen is not known.

J was trimmed by 6 bases and V by 3 bases; bases with no gene match: 5. Germline V lookup: CDR1 SEHNR, CDR2 FQNEAQ (reference sequence). This CDR3 spans 13 amino acids. Sample: naive CD4+ T cells sorted from blood. The subset is: CD45RA+ positively selected. V gene TRBV7-9 combines with J gene TRBJ2-7, with 7 bases matching TRBD1. This receptor was taken from a man between 18 and 35 years old in good health. DNA for the CDR3: TGTGCCAGCAGCTTGAGGGGGCCCGGCGAGCAGTACTTC. It specifies CASSLRGPGEQYF.